What follows describes a single TCR beta chain. This CDR3 comprises 16 residues. The germline V gene has CDR1 MGHRA and CDR2 YSYEKL. The V end was cut by 0 bases, the J end by 0 bases, with 12 bases between. These data come from a study of OX40 agonist ivuxolimab in advanced cancers. Study summary: Patients were about 83% male with ages about 20 to 79, mean around 61. Previous treatment with anti-PD-1, anti-PD-L1 or anti-CTLA-4 therapy was allowed; 40% had received some. Three patients responded partially, comprising one with hepatocellular carcinoma and two with cutaneous melanoma.

Clones were sequenced by immunoSEQ multiplex PCR, and TCRdb holds only the in-frame ones, with some missing. The sample shows about 40,000 clones, 70% to 90% of them seen only once. Sequenced here: CD4+ or CD8+ T cells sorted from blood, sampled in a trial of the OX40 agonist ivuxolimab. The J gene is TRBJ2-7, the V gene TRBV4-1; D may match TRBD1 or TRBD2 (5 bases each). This sequence was found in an adult with an advanced solid tumor such as melanoma, head and neck, liver or kidney cancer. The CDR3 region is CASSQDRGAISYEQYF. The CDR3 DNA follows: TGCGCCAGCAGCCAAGACCGAGGGGCTATCTCCTACGAGCAGTACTTC.